The 29 T cell receptor beta chains below come from one sample, sequenced in a study of T cell responses to AZD1222 COVID-19 vaccine. Produced via immunoSEQ multiplex PCR; TCRdb's table is partial and in-frame only. The data contain approximately 110,000 clones, approximately 85% of them seen just once; the ten biggest clones take up 3.5% to 5%. Material: peripheral blood, obtained 28 days after the second AZD1222 dose. These receptors were taken from an adult who received the AZD1222 COVID-19 vaccine.

This rearrangement joins TRBV14 to TRBJ1-3; D unresolved. V lost 7 bases and J lost 4, with 14 bases in between. Germline CDR1 reads SGHDN; CDR2 reads FVKESK. The length of the CDR3 is 14 residues. CDR3 DNA: TGTGCCAGCACCCGAAGGCTCCAAGGAAACACCATATATTTT. The encoded protein is CASTRRLQGNTIYF.

This clone showed up just a few times. The chain couples TRBV24-1 to TRBJ1-1; 7 bases match TRBD1. The CDR3 covers 12 residues. Trimming removed 5 bases from V and 10 bases from J; junction bases left unmatched: 6. CDR1 and CDR2 (germline): KGHDR, SFDVKD. CDR3: CATSGNRGSAFF. CDR3 sequence (DNA): TGTGCCACCAGTGGAAACAGGGGATCAGCTTTCTTT.

The chain joins TRBV7-2 to TRBJ1-5, with D perhaps matching TRBD1 (6 bases). Germline V gene data show CDR1 as SGHTA and CDR2 as FQGNSA. V lost 3 bases and J lost 7, with 10 bases in between. The CDR3 spans 13 residues. The CDR3 sequence is CASSFGGRQPQHF. The CDR3 DNA sequence: TGTGCCAGCAGCTTTGGGGGGCGGCAGCCCCAGCATTTT. The full variable domain, with the rest looked up from reference TRBV7-2 and TRBJ1-5, is GAGVSQSPSNKVTEKGKDVELRCDPISGHTALYWYRQSLGQGLEFLIYFQGNSAPDKSGLPSDRFSAERTGGSVSTLTIQRTQQEDSAVYLCASSFGGRQPQHFGDGTRLSIL.

This clone appeared a few times. V gene TRBV5-4 combines with J gene TRBJ2-5; D is undetermined. The germline V gene encodes CDR1 SGHNT and CDR2 YYREEE (reference sequence). Trimming stripped 0 bases from V and 4 bases from J, with 16 bases between. The CDR3 sequence is 16 residues long. The CDR3 DNA reads TGTGCCAGCAGCTTGGGGGGTACACGGGCCGGAGAGACCCAGTACTTC. This encodes CASSLGGTRAGETQYF.

This chain connects TRBV5-4 to TRBJ1-3; D is uncertain. Germline CDR1 reads SGHNT; CDR2 reads YYREEE (reference sequence). This CDR3 comprises 12 residues. Deletions cut 3 bases from V and 4 bases from J, with 5 bases between. CDR3 region: CASSYGGNTIYF. CDR3 nucleotide sequence: TGTGCCAGCAGCTATGGGGGAAACACCATATATTTT.

V is TRBV4-1 and J is TRBJ1-1; TRBD1 agrees at 7 bases. The CDR3 runs 15 residues. Germline CDR1 and CDR2: MGHRA and YSYEKL. V was pared by 2 bases and J by 6 bases, with 9 bases of the junction left unmatched. The CDR3 region has the DNA TGCGCCAGCAGCCAAAACAGGGGACAAGTGGCTGAAGCTTTCTTT. Translating gives CASSQNRGQVAEAFF.

V gene TRBV7-2 combines with J gene TRBJ2-7; either TRBD1 or TRBD2 may supply D (6 bases each). Per the germline V gene, CDR1 is SGHTA and CDR2 is FQGNSA. Trimming stripped 4 bases from V and 1 base from J, with 11 bases between. The CDR3 has 14 residues. Here the CDR3 DNA reads TGTGCCAGCAGCTCCGGGGGCAAATCCTACGAGCAGTACTTC. Translation gives CASSSGGKSYEQYF. The whole variable domain, remainder taken from reference TRBV7-2 and TRBJ2-7, is GAGVSQSPSNKVTEKGKDVELRCDPISGHTALYWYRQSLGQGLEFLIYFQGNSAPDKSGLPSDRFSAERTGGSVSTLTIQRTQQEDSAVYLCASSSGGKSYEQYFGPGTRLTVT.

This chain uses TRBV9 with TRBJ2-2, with D tentatively TRBD1 (7 bases). The CDR3 contains 16 residues. V was shortened by 4 bases and J by 3 bases, with 16 bases between the two germline ends. The germline V gene has CDR1 SGDLS and CDR2 YYNGEE. In nucleotides, the CDR3 is TGTGCCAGCAGCCCACGGGCAGGGGGGTACACCGGGGAGCTGTTTTTT. Its translation is CASSPRAGGYTGELFF.

The V gene is TRBV7-6, the J gene TRBJ1-1; 9 nucleotides agree with TRBD1. The CDR3 has 15 residues. The germline gives CDR1 SGHVS, CDR2 FNYEAQ. V gave up 2 bases and J gave up 1 base; unmatched junction bases: 2. DNA of the CDR3: TGTGCCAGCAGCTTAAGGACAGGGGCGAACACTGAAGCTTTCTTT. Amino acid sequence: CASSLRTGANTEAFF.

J is TRBJ1-4 and V is TRBV5-1, with unresolved D. This CDR3 region has 14 residues. V was clipped by 0 bases and J by 5 bases, with 8 bases between them. Germline lookup yields CDR1 SGHRS and CDR2 YFSETQ. CDR3 residues: CASSLDTYNEKLFF. The DNA of the CDR3 is TGCGCCAGCAGCTTGGACACGTACAATGAAAAACTGTTTTTT.

This clone was seen once. The V call is TRBV19, the J call TRBJ2-1; the match to TRBD2 covers 12 bases. The CDR3 extends over 15 amino acids. CDR1 and CDR2 from the germline V gene are LNHDA and SQIVND (reference sequence). V gave up 5 bases and J gave up 5 bases; unmatched junction bases: 4. The CDR3: CASSATSGGNNEQFF. The CDR3 coding sequence is TGTGCCAGTAGTGCTACTAGCGGGGGGAACAATGAGCAGTTCTTC.

The chain recombines TRBV4-3 with TRBJ2-7; TRBD2 agrees at 12 bases. Germline V gene data show CDR1 as LGHNA and CDR2 as YSLEER. J gave up 6 bases and V 3 bases, and 9 bases lay outside the gene matches. The CDR3 is 16 amino acids. CDR3 DNA sequence: TGCGCCAGCAGCCATCCTAGCGGGGGGGGCGTTGGCGAGCAGTACTTC. Its protein product is CASSHPSGGGVGEQYF.

This chain joins TRBV7-9 and TRBJ2-7; the D gene is possibly TRBD2 (5 bases). The CDR3 is 15 residues long. Germline CDR1 SEHNR, CDR2 FQNEAQ (reference sequence). Between the trimmed V and J ends, which lost 5 bases and 6 bases, there was a span of 20 bases. The CDR3 spells CASSPWQTSGLEQYF. CDR3 coding DNA: TGTGCCAGCAGCCCCTGGCAGACATCAGGACTCGAGCAGTACTTC.

This clone has more than one count but fewer than ten. The chain is built from TRBV28 and TRBJ2-5; 10 bases fit TRBD1. V shed 5 bases, J shed 5 bases, and the junction held 14 bases outside the gene matches. The CDR3 loop spans 17 amino acids. Per the germline V gene, CDR1 is MDHEN and CDR2 is SYDVKM. In DNA, the CDR3 is TGTGCCAGCAGTCGAGCGTACAGACAGGGGGCGGGTGAGACCCAGTACTTC. Translation: CASSRAYRQGAGETQYF.

The J gene is TRBJ2-5, the V gene TRBV6-5; D is possibly TRBD1 (6 bases). The CDR3 has 14 residues. CDR1 is MNHEY and CDR2 is SVGAGI in the germline V gene. V was clipped by 6 bases and J by 5 bases, with 16 bases between them. In DNA, the CDR3 is TGTGCCAGCAGCCCGGGACATCGCAAGGAGACCCAGTACTTC. This translates into CASSPGHRKETQYF.

V and J are TRBV5-1 and TRBJ1-6; 8 bases align to TRBD1. V lost 0 bases, J lost 11 bases, and 13 bases stayed unmatched. In germline, CDR1 is SGHRS, CDR2 YFSETQ. The CDR3 sequence is 17 residues long. CDR3 in DNA: TGCGCCAGCAGCTTGGACCTGACAGGGGCCCCTAGGGCACCCCTCCACTTT. As protein: CASSLDLTGAPRAPLHF.

This clone was detected only a few times. The chain combines TRBV3-1 (or the pseudogene TRBV3-2) with TRBJ2-7; 7 bases are shared with TRBD1. Germline CDR1 reads LGHDT; CDR2 reads YNNKEL (reference sequence). The CDR3 sequence is 14 residues long. The J segment lost 3 bases and the V segment lost 6 bases, leaving 8 bases of the junction unmatched. The CDR3 nucleotides are TGTGCCAGCAGGCAACAGGGGCGTGACTACGAGCAGTACTTC. Translating it yields CASRQQGRDYEQYF.

The chain links TRBV9 to TRBJ1-3; D is uncertain. V lost 0 bases and J 0 bases, leaving 4 bases between the germline ends. The CDR3 consists of 14 residues. Germline V lookup: CDR1 SGDLS, CDR2 YYNGEE. CDR3 DNA: TGTGCCAGCAGCGTAGACAGCTCTGGAAACACCATATATTTT. Its protein is CASSVDSSGNTIYF.

The rearrangement links TRBV24-1 to TRBJ1-2; 7 nucleotides line up with TRBD1. V trimming: 3 bases; J trimming: 5 bases; junction bases outside the gene matches: 5. This CDR3 is 14 amino acids long. Germline V gene sequence: CDR1 KGHDR, CDR2 SFDVKD. The DNA for the CDR3 is TGTGCCACCAGTGATAGCGGGACAGAGTATGGCTACACCTTC. It encodes CATSDSGTEYGYTF.

The chain is built from TRBV27 and TRBJ2-7; 8 bases map to TRBD1. This CDR3 is 16 amino acids long. J gave up 4 bases and V 6 bases, and 14 bases lay outside the gene matches. From germline, CDR1 is MNHEY and CDR2 SMNVEV (reference sequence). CDR3 loop: CASSPGRGQDFYEQYF. The CDR3 nucleotides read TGTGCCAGCAGCCCTGGACGGGGACAGGACTTTTACGAGCAGTACTTC.

The V and J genes are TRBV9 and TRBJ1-2; D might be TRBD1 (5 bases). CDR3 length: 16 residues. V shed 0 bases and J shed 1 base, with 13 bases lying between them. In germline, CDR1 is SGDLS, CDR2 YYNGEE. The CDR3 nucleotides read TGTGCCAGCAGCGTAGCCCAGGGTCCCATTAACTATGGCTACACCTTC. This codes for CASSVAQGPINYGYTF. The full variable domain, in which reference TRBV9 and TRBJ1-2 provide the parts outside the CDR3, is DSGVTQTPKHLITATGQRVTLRCSPRSGDLSVYWYQQSLDQGLQFLIQYYNGEERAKGNILERFSAQQFPDLHSELNLSSLELGDSALYFCASSVAQGPINYGYTFGSGTRLTVV.

The chain joins TRBV7-2 to TRBJ2-1, with no clear D. V shed 1 base and J shed 0 bases, with 10 bases lying between them. The CDR3 covers 16 residues. Germline values: CDR1 SGHTA, CDR2 FQGNSA. CDR3 amino acids: CASSLGPSSSYNEQFF. The CDR3 coding sequence is TGTGCCAGCAGCTTAGGGCCATCGAGCTCCTACAATGAGCAGTTCTTC.

The V and J genes are TRBV30 and TRBJ1-2; 7 positions agree with TRBD1. This CDR3 is built from 14 residues. Trimming took 4 bases from V and 3 from J; bases not matched to a gene: 8. Per germline, CDR1 GTSNPN and CDR2 SVGIG (reference sequence). CDR3: CAWTGAGGDYGYTF. DNA of the CDR3: TGTGCCTGGACCGGAGCAGGGGGTGACTATGGCTACACCTTC.

V and J are TRBV10-2 and TRBJ1-4; 10 nucleotides align to TRBD1. This CDR3 spans 14 amino acids. The ends lost 8 bases at V and 6 bases at J; junction bases unmatched: 6. Germline assignment: CDR1 WSHSY and CDR2 SAAADI. Written as DNA, the CDR3 is TGCGCCAGCGTTCCCGGGACAGGGGATGAAAAACTGTTTTTT. Protein: CASVPGTGDEKLFF.

The chain employs TRBV3-1 (or the pseudogene TRBV3-2) and TRBJ1-5; 7 nucleotides align to TRBD1. This CDR3 is built from 14 residues. The trim removed 4 bases at V and 5 bases at J, leaving 5 bases unmatched. Germline CDR1 is LGHDT and CDR2 is YNNKEL (reference sequence). CDR3 amino acids: CASSPGGDHQPQHF. The CDR3 nucleotides are TGTGCCAGCAGCCCAGGGGGGGACCATCAGCCCCAGCATTTT.

The gene calls are TRBV2 and TRBJ1-2, with unresolved D. This CDR3 comprises 12 residues. Germline values: CDR1 SNHLY, CDR2 FYNNEI. V was clipped by 2 bases and J by 2 bases, with 3 bases between them. The CDR3 DNA sequence: TGTGCCAGCAGTGAACAGAACTATGGCTACACCTTC. Translated, it gives CASSEQNYGYTF. The full variable domain, rest sourced from reference TRBV2 and TRBJ1-2, is EPEVTQTPSHQVTQMGQEVILRCVPISNHLYFYWYRQILGQKVEFLVSFYNNEISEKSEIFDDQFSVERPDGSNFTLKIRSTKLEDSAMYFCASSEQNYGYTFGSGTRLTVV.

V gene TRBV6-5 combines with J gene TRBJ2-2; D perhaps matches TRBD1 (5 bases). Germline V CDR1 and CDR2: MNHEY, SVGAGI. The length of the CDR3 is 15 residues. V lost 5 bases and J lost 4, with 14 bases in between. The CDR3 sequence is CASSPQGWGTGELFF. CDR3 coding DNA: TGTGCCAGCAGTCCTCAGGGATGGGGCACCGGGGAGCTGTTTTTT.

The chain couples TRBV7-9 to TRBJ1-4, with D unclear. Germline V gene data show CDR1 as SEHNR and CDR2 as FQNEAQ (reference sequence). This CDR3 spans 15 amino acids. The germline V and J ends were trimmed by 2 bases and 8 bases, with 15 bases remaining between them. The CDR3 loop is CASSLKSRDGEKLFF. Written as DNA, the CDR3 is TGTGCCAGCAGCTTAAAGTCAAGGGATGGAGAAAAACTGTTTTTT.

Sample share makes this clone medium-sized. The chain couples TRBV5-1 to TRBJ2-7, with D uncertain. Trimming removed 6 bases from V and 1 base from J, with 8 bases in between. Germline lookup yields CDR1 SGHRS and CDR2 YFSETQ. The CDR3 contains 12 residues. The CDR3 here is CASTDTSYEQYF. The CDR3 DNA follows: TGCGCCAGCACTGACACTTCCTACGAGCAGTACTTC.